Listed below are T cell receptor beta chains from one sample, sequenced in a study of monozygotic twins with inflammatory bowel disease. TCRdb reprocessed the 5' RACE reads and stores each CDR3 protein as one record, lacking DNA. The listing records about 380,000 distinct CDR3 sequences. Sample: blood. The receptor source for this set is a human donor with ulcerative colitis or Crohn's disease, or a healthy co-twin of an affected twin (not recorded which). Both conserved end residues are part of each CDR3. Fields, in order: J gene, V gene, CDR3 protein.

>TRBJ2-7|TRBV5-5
CASSFTRQRYEQYF
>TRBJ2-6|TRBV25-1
CASSRDRGDSGANVLTF
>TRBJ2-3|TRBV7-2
CASSPWGGTDTQYF
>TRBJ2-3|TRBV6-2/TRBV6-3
CASTPPTGSGGSTDTQYF
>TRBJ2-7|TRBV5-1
CASSFPGQYYEQYF
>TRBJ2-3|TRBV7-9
CASSFGRNTDTQYF
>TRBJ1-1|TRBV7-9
CASSLTPLLEAFF
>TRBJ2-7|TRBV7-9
CASSPRGTGGNEQYF
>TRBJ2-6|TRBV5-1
CASSFRGASFGANVLTF
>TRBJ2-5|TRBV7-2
CASSLNRETQYF
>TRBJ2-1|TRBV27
CASSFWLRDTFSYNEQFF
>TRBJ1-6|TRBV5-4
CASSLVGGFGAHSYNSPLHF
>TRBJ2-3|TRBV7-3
CASSLMRSTSTDTQYF
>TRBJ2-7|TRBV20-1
CSAEETGTGEQYF
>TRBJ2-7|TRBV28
CASKPSTGVSYYEQYF
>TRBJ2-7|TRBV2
CASVSGGRDEQYF
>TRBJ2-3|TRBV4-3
CASSQDNGGVKDTQYF
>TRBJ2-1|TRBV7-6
CASSSWDENNEQFF
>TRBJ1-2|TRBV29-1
CSVERQGGYTF
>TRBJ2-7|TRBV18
CASSPTGTGVHYEQYF
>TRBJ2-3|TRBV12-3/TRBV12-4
CASSSGGPGPDTQYF
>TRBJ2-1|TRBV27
CASSSGLAGYNEQFF
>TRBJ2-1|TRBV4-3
CASSQDLGTGGNNEQFF
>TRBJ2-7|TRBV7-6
CASTSRLAELYEQYF
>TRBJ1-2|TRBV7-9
CASSLAQGGYGYTF
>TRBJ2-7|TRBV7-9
CASSLPRGAPYEQYF
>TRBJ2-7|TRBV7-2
CASSLRFYEQYF
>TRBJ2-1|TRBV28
CASSLGSLRYNEQFF
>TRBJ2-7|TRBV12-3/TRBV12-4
CASSLWGTGDYEQYF
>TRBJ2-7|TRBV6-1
CASGKGGAGYEQYF
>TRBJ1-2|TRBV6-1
CASRSPGQGASPPYGYTF
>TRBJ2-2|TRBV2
CASRFLRGREANTGELFF
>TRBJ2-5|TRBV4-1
CASSQVIGKETQYF
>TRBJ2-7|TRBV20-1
CSATRPAPYEQYF
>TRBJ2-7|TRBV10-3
CAISEPGQGGPTYEQYF
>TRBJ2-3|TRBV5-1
CASSLGRGDDTQYF
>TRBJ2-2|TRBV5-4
CASSKTGTHVLGGELFF
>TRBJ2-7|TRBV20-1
CSARDQTDTIYEQYF
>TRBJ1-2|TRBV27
CASSLTGGSGGYTF
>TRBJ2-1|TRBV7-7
CASSDGRSSYNEQFF
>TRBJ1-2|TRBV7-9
CASTIDRNYGYTF
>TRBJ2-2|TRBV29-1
CSVVSGDTGELFF
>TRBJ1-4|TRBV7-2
CASSLADLWGGNEKLFF
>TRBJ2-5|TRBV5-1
CASSPAVGQGQAQYF
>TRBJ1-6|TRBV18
CASSPPGGYNSPLHF
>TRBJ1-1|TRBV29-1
CSVEDPRGVNTEAFF
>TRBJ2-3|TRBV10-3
CAVSVARGTDTQYF
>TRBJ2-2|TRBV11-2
CASSFSVGTGIYTGELFF
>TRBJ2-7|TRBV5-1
CASSWAGGAGYEQYF